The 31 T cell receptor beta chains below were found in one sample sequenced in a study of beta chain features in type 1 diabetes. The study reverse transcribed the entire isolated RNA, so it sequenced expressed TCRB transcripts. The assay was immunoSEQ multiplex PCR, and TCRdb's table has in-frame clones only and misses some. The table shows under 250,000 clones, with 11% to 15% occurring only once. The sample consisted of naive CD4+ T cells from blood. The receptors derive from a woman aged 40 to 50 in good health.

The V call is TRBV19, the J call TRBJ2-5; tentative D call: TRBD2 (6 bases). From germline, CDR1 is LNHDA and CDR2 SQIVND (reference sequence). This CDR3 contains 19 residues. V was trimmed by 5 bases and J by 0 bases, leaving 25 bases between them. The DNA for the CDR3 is TGTGCCAGTAGTCGACTTCCTAGCTGGCGGGGCGGAAACCAAGAGACCCAGTACTTC. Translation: CASSRLPSWRGGNQETQYF.

The CDR3 here is CASSNDRAEDTQYF. The CDR3 DNA reads TGCGCCAGCAGTAACGACAGGGCTGAGGATACGCAGTATTTT. The V and J genes are TRBV5-1 and TRBJ2-3; 7 bases are shared with TRBD1. The V gene's germline CDR1 is SGHRS and CDR2 YFSETQ. V dropped 5 bases and J dropped 6; count of bases not matched to a gene: 9. CDR3 length equals 14 residues.

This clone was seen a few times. The CDR3 sequence: CASSRPEEALQFF. The CDR3, as DNA: TGTGCCAGCAGCCGCCCAGAGGAAGCCTTGCAGTTCTTC. The chain recombines TRBV7-2 with TRBJ2-1; D uncertain. The CDR3 length is 13 residues. Trimming removed 5 bases at V and 12 bases at J, with 17 bases between. Germline V gene data show CDR1 as SGHTA and CDR2 as FQGNSA.

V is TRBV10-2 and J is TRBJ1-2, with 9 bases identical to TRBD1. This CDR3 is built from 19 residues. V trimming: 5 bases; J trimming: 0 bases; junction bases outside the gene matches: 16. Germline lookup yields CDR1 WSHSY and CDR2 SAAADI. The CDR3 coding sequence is TGCGCCAGCAGTACCCTCAGTGACAGGGGGAGTAATTCTAACTATGGCTACACCTTC. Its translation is CASSTLSDRGSNSNYGYTF.

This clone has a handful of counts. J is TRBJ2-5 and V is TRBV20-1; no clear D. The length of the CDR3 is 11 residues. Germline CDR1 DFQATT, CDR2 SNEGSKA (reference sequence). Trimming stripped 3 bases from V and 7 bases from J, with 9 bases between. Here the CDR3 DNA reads TGCAGTGCTAGTACGCGCGGGACCCAGTACTTC. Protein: CSASTRGTQYF.

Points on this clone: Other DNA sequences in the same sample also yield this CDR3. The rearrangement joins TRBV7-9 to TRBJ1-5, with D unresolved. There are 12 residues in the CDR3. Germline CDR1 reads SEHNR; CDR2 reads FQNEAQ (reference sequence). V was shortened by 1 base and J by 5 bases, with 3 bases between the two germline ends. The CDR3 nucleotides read TGTGCCAGCAGCTTAGGCGATCAGCCCCAGCATTTT. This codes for CASSLGDQPQHF.

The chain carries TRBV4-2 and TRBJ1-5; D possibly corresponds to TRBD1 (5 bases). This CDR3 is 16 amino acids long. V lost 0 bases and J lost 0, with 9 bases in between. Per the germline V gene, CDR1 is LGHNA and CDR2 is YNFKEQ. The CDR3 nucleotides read TGTGCCAGCAGCCAAGATTACAGGACTAGCAATCAGCCCCAGCATTTT. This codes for CASSQDYRTSNQPQHF.

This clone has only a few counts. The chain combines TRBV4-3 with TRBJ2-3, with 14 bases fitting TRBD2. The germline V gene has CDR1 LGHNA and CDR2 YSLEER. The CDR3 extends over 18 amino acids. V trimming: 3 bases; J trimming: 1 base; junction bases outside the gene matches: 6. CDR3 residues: CASSHGTSGGPGTDTQYF. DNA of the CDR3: TGCGCCAGCAGCCACGGGACTAGCGGGGGACCTGGCACAGATACGCAGTATTTT.

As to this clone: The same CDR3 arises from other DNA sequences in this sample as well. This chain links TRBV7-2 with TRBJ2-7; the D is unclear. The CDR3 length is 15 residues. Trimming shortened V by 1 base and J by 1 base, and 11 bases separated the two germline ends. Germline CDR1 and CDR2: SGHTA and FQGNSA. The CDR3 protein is CASSLGLAASYEQYF. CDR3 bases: TGTGCCAGCAGCTTAGGTTTAGCTGCGTCCTACGAGCAGTACTTC.

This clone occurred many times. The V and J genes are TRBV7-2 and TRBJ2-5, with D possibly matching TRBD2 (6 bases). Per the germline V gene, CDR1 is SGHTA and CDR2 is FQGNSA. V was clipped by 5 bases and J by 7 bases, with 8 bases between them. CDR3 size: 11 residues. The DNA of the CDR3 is TGTGCCAGCAGCATGGGGGGGACCCAGTACTTC. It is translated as CASSMGGTQYF.

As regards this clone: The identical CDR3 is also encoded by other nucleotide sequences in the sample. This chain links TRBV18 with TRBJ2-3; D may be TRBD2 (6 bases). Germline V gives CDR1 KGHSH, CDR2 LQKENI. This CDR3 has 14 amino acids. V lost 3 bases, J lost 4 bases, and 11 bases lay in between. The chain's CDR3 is CASSPPGGPDTQYF. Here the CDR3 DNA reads TGTGCCAGCTCACCTCCCGGGGGTCCAGATACGCAGTATTTT.

The CDR3 region is CAISGSVSTDTQYF. The CDR3 coding sequence is TGTGCCATCAGTGGCAGCGTAAGCACAGATACGCAGTATTTT. The chain combines TRBV10-3 with TRBJ2-3; D is undetermined. Germline assignment: CDR1 ENHRY and CDR2 SYGVKD. V gave up 4 bases and J gave up 0 bases, with 8 bases separating them. The CDR3 has 14 amino acids.

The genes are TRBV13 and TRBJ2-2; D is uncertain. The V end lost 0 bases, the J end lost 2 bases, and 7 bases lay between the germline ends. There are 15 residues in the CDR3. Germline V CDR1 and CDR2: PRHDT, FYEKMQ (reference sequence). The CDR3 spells CASSLGYKNTGELFF. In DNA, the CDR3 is TGTGCCAGCAGCTTAGGGTACAAAAACACCGGGGAGCTGTTTTTT.

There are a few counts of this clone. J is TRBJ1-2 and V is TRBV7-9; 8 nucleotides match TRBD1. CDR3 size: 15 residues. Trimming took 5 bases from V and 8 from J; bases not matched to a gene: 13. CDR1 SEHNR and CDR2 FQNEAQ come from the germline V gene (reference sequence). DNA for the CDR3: TGTGCCAGCAGCCTCGAAGTACAGGGGGTAGGCGGCTACACCTTC. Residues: CASSLEVQGVGGYTF.

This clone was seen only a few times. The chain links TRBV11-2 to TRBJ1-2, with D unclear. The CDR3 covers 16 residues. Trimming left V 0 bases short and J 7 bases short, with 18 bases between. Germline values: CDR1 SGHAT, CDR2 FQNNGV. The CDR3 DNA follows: TGTGCCAGCAGCTTAGATGGGGAGCAGGAGAATGTTGGCTACACCTTC. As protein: CASSLDGEQENVGYTF.

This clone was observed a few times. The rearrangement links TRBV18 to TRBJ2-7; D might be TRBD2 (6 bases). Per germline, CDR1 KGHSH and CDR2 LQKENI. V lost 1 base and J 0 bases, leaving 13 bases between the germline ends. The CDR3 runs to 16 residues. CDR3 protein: CASSPLRGQVSYEQYF. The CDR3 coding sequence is TGTGCCAGCTCACCACTGCGGGGTCAGGTCTCCTACGAGCAGTACTTC.

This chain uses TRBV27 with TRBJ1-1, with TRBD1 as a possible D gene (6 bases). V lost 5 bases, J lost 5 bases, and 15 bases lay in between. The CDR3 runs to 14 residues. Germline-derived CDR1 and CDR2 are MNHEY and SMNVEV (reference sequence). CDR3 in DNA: TGTGCCAGCAGTGATGGCAGGGGAGTAACTGAAGCTTTCTTT. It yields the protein CASSDGRGVTEAFF.

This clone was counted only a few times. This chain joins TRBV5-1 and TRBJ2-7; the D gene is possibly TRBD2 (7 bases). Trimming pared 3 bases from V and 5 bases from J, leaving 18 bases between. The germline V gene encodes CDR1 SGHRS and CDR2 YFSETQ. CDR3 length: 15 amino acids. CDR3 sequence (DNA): TGCGCCAGCAGCTCCCTCGGAGGGGGGGGCCACGAGCAGTACTTC. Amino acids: CASSSLGGGGHEQYF.

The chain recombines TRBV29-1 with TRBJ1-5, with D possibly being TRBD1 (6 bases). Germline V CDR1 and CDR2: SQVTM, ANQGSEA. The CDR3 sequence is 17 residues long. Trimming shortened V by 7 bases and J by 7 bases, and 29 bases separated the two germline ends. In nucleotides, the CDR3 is TGCAGCGCGACATTAGGGGGGGCGTCAGCCACGGGACAGCCCCAGCATTTT. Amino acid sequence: CSATLGGASATGQPQHF. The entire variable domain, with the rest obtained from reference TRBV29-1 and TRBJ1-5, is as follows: SAVISQKPSRDICQRGTSLTIQCQVDSQVTMMFWYRQQPGQSLTLIATANQGSEATYESGFVIDKFPISRPNLTFSTLTVSNMSPEDSSIYLCSATLGGASATGQPQHFGDGTRLSIL.

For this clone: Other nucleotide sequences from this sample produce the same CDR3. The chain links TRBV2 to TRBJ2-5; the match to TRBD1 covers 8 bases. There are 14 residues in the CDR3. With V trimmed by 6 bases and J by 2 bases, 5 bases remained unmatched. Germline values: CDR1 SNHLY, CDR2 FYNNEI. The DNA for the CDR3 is TGTGCCAGCAGCCCGCGGACAGGGCAAGAGACCCAGTACTTC. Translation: CASSPRTGQETQYF.

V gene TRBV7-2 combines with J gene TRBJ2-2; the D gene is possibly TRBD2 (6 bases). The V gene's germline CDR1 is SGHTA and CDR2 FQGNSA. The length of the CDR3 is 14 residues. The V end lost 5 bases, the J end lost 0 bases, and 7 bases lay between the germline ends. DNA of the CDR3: TGTGCCAGCAGCCGGACTACGAACACCGGGGAGCTGTTTTTT. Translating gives CASSRTTNTGELFF.

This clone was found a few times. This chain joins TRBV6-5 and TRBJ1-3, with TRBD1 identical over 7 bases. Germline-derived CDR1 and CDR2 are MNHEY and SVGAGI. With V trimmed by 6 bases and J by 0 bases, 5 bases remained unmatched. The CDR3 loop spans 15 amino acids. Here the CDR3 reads CASSFGTDSGNTIYF. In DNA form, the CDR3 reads TGTGCCAGCAGCTTCGGGACAGACTCTGGAAACACCATATATTTT.

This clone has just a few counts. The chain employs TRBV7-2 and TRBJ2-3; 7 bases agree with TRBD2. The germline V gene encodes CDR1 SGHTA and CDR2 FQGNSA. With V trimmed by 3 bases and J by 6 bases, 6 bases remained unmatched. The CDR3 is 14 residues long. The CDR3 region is CASSLRLAMDTQYF. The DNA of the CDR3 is TGTGCCAGCAGCTTGAGACTAGCTATGGATACGCAGTATTTT.

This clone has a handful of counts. Here the CDR3 reads CASGFTGDSFSNQPQHF. The CDR3 DNA reads as TGTGCTAGTGGTTTTACCGGGGATTCGTTTAGCAATCAGCCCCAGCATTTT. The chain uses TRBV12-5 and TRBJ1-5; D not certain. The CDR3 loop spans 17 amino acids. Trimming shortened V by 3 bases and J by 0 bases, and 15 bases separated the two germline ends. The V gene's germline CDR1 is LGHNT and CDR2 FRNRAP.

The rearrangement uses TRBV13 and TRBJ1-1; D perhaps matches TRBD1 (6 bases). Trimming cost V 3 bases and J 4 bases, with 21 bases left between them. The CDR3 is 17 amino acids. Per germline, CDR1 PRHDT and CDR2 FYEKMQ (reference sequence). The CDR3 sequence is CASSLGTLGGAGTEAFF. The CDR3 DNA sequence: TGTGCCAGCAGCTTGGGGACACTCGGGGGGGCTGGCACTGAAGCTTTCTTT.

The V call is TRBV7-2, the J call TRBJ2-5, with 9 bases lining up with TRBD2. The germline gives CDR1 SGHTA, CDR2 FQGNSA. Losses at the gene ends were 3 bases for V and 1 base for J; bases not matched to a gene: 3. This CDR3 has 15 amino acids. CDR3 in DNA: TGTGCCAGCAGCTTCTCTAGCGGGGTCCAAGAGACCCAGTACTTC. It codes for CASSFSSGVQETQYF.

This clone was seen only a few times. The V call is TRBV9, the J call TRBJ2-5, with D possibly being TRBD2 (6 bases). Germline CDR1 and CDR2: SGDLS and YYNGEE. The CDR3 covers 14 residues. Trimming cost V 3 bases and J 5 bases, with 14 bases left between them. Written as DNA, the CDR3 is TGTGCCAGCAGCGCCCAAACTAGCTTGGAGACCCAGTACTTC. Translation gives CASSAQTSLETQYF.

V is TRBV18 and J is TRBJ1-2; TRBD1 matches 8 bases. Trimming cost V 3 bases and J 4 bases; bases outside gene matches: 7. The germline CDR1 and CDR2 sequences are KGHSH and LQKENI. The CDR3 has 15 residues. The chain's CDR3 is CASSPSRDRPYGYTF. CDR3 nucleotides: TGTGCCAGCTCACCTTCACGGGACAGGCCCTATGGCTACACCTTC.

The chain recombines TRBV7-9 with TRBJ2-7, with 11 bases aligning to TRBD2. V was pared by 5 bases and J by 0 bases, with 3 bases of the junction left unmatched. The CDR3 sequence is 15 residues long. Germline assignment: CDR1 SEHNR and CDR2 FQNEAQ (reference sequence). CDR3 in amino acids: CASSPSGGPSYEQYF. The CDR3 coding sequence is TGTGCCAGCAGCCCTAGCGGGGGGCCCTCCTACGAGCAGTACTTC.

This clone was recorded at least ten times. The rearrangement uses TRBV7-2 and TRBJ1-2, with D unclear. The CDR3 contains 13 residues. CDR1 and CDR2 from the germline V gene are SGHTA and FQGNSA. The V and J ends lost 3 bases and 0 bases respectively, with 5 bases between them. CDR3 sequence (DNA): TGTGCCAGCAGCTTTGGGCCTAACTATGGCTACACCTTC. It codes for CASSFGPNYGYTF.

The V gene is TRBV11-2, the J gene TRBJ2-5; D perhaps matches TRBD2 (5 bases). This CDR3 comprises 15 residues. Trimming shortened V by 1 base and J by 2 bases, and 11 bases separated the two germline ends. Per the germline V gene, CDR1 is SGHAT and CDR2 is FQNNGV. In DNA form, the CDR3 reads TGTGCCAGCAGCTTAGCACTAGTCCTACAAGAGACCCAGTACTTC. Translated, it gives CASSLALVLQETQYF.